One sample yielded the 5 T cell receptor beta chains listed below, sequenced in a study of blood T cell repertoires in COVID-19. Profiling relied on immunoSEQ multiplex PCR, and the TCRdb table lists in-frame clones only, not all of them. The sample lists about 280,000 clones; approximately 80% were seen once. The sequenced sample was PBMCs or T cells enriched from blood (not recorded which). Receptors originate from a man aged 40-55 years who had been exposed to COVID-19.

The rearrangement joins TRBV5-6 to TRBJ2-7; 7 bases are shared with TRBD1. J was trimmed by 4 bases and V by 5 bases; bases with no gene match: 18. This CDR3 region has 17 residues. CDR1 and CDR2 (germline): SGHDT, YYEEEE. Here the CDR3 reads CASSVFARQGERYEQYF. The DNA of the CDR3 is TGTGCCAGCAGTGTATTTGCGAGACAGGGTGAACGGTACGAGCAGTACTTC.

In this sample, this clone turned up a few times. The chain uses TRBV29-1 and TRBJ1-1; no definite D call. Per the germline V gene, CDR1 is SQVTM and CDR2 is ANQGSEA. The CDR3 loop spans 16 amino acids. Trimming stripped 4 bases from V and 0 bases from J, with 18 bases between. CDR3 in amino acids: CSVVGRATNMNTEAFF. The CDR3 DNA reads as TGCAGCGTTGTGGGGAGGGCAACTAACATGAACACTGAAGCTTTCTTT. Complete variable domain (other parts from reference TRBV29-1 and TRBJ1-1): SAVISQKPSRDICQRGTSLTIQCQVDSQVTMMFWYRQQPGQSLTLIATANQGSEATYESGFVIDKFPISRPNLTFSTLTVSNMSPEDSSIYLCSVVGRATNMNTEAFFGQGTRLTVV.

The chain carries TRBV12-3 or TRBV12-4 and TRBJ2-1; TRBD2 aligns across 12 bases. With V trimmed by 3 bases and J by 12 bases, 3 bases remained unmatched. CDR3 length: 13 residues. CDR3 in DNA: TGTGCCAGCAGTTTCGGACTAGCGGGAAGGCAGTTCTTC. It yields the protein CASSFGLAGRQFF.

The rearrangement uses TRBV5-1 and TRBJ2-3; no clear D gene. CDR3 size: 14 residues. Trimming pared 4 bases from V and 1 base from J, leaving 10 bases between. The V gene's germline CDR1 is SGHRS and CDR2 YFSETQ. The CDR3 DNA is TGCGCCAGCAGCCGCTCCCTAGGCACAGATACGCAGTATTTT. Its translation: CASSRSLGTDTQYF.

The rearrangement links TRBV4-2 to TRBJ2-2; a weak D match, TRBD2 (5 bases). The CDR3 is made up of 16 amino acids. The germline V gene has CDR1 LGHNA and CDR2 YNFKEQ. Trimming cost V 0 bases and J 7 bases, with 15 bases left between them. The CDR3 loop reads CASSQDSREWGGELFF. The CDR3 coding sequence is TGTGCCAGCAGCCAAGATTCGAGGGAGTGGGGCGGGGAGCTGTTTTTT.